These 30 T cell receptor beta chains were sequenced from one sample in a study of blood T cell repertoires in COVID-19. Libraries were prepared by immunoSEQ multiplex PCR; TCRdb keeps only in-frame clonotypes and omits some of them. The table lists some 260,000 clones, 70% to 85% of them singletons. Sequenced sample: peripheral blood. Receptor source: a woman over 75 with active or convalescent COVID-19.

V is TRBV11-1 and J is TRBJ2-3, with 14 bases lining up with TRBD2. Germline V CDR1 and CDR2: SGHAT, FQDESV (reference sequence). The length of the CDR3 is 15 residues. Unmatched junction bases numbered 8, after V lost 10 bases and J lost 5 bases. CDR3 in amino acids: CATAGTSGSRDTQYF. The CDR3 DNA is TGTGCCACAGCCGGGACTAGCGGGAGTAGAGATACGCAGTATTTT.

The chain joins TRBV2 to TRBJ1-6; the D gene is possibly TRBD1 (5 bases). Germline V gene sequence: CDR1 SNHLY, CDR2 FYNNEI. The CDR3 length is 16 residues. Between the trimmed V and J ends, which lost 6 bases and 2 bases, there was a span of 14 bases. The CDR3 spells CASSIEAGAYNSPLHF. The CDR3 DNA reads as TGTGCCAGCAGCATCGAGGCGGGGGCCTATAATTCACCCCTCCACTTT. Looking up the rest from reference TRBV2 and TRBJ1-6 gives the full variable domain: EPEVTQTPSHQVTQMGQEVILRCVPISNHLYFYWYRQILGQKVEFLVSFYNNEISEKSEIFDDQFSVERPDGSNFTLKIRSTKLEDSAMYFCASSIEAGAYNSPLHFGNGTRLTVT.

This clone was recorded only once. The rearrangement links TRBV10-3 to TRBJ1-6, with a weak D call TRBD1 (6 bases). V was pared by 0 bases and J by 8 bases, with 11 bases between. The CDR3 sequence is 15 residues long. CDR1 and CDR2 (germline): ENHRY, SYGVKD. The CDR3: CAISESTGSHSPLHF. The CDR3 bases are TGTGCCATCAGTGAGTCAACAGGGTCCCATTCACCCCTCCACTTT.

This clone has just a few counts. V is TRBV15 and J is TRBJ1-2; the D is unclear. Germline V gene sequence: CDR1 LNHNV, CDR2 YYDKDF (reference sequence). The CDR3 runs 16 residues. V lost 1 base and J 3 bases, leaving 15 bases between the germline ends. The CDR3 protein is CATSRGGGFSDYGYTF. The CDR3 nucleotides read TGTGCCACCAGCAGAGGCGGAGGGTTCTCCGACTATGGCTACACCTTC.

For the CDR3, the DNA is TGTGCCAGCAGCCAAGGCGACTACTCTGGAAACACCATATATTTT. It specifies CASSQGDYSGNTIYF. The rearrangement joins TRBV3-1 (or the pseudogene TRBV3-2) to TRBJ1-3, with D unresolved. The CDR3 consists of 15 residues. The germline V and J ends were trimmed by 1 base and 0 bases, with 7 bases remaining between them. Germline loops: CDR1 LGHDT, CDR2 YNNKEL (reference sequence).

The genes are TRBV9 and TRBJ1-2, with a weak D call TRBD1 (5 bases). The CDR3 is 13 residues long. Germline loops: CDR1 SGDLS, CDR2 YYNGEE. Trimming took 4 bases from V and 8 from J, leaving 15 bases between them. The CDR3 DNA follows: TGTGCCAGCAGCCTCACGTTCGACAGCGGCTACACCTTC. As protein: CASSLTFDSGYTF.

The chain has TRBV5-1 and TRBJ1-4, with a possible D match to TRBD1 (5 bases). Trimming shortened V by 4 bases and J by 5 bases, and 21 bases separated the two germline ends. Germline CDR1 SGHRS, CDR2 YFSETQ. The CDR3 is 17 amino acids. CDR3 region: CASSDGGTLASNEKLFF. The CDR3, as DNA: TGCGCCAGCAGCGATGGCGGGACGTTAGCTTCAAATGAAAAACTGTTTTTT.

The chain uses TRBV9 and TRBJ1-6, with 8 bases matching TRBD1. With V trimmed by 3 bases and J by 6 bases, 2 bases remained unmatched. The CDR3 covers 14 residues. Germline loops: CDR1 SGDLS, CDR2 YYNGEE. The CDR3 sequence: CASSGGQVNSPLHF. CDR3 sequence (DNA): TGTGCCAGCAGCGGGGGACAGGTTAATTCACCCCTCCACTTT.

In this sample, this clone turned up once. The V and J genes are TRBV27 and TRBJ1-2, with D perhaps TRBD1 (5 bases). Trimming stripped 4 bases from V and 4 bases from J, with 25 bases between. Germline CDR1 MNHEY, CDR2 SMNVEV (reference sequence). The CDR3 runs 18 residues. This CDR3 is CASSSRRVGGIGSYGYTF. CDR3 nucleotide sequence: TGTGCCAGCAGTTCCCGGCGGGTCGGGGGGATTGGGAGCTATGGCTACACCTTC.

The chain links TRBV5-5 to TRBJ1-4, with D possibly matching TRBD1 (5 bases). CDR3 size: 15 residues. Per germline, CDR1 SGHKS and CDR2 YYEKEE (reference sequence). Trimming took off 5 bases at V and 4 bases at J, with 15 bases between the two ends. The CDR3 region has the DNA TGTGCCAGCAGGGAACTGGGGGGATTTAATGAAAAACTGTTTTTT. This translates into CASRELGGFNEKLFF.

V usage is TRBV14 and J usage is TRBJ2-2; TRBD2 agrees at 7 bases. Germline CDR1 is SGHDN and CDR2 is FVKESK. Germline trimming cut 0 bases from V and 4 bases from J; bases unmatched to any gene: 2. The CDR3 covers 15 residues. The DNA for the CDR3 is TGTGCCAGCAGCCAAGATTGGGGGGGCACCGGGGAGCTGTTTTTT. Translation: CASSQDWGGTGELFF.

The chain couples TRBV19 to TRBJ2-7; D gene unclear. This CDR3 region has 15 residues. Germline V gene data show CDR1 as LNHDA and CDR2 as SQIVND (reference sequence). V was pared by 5 bases and J by 0 bases, with 14 bases between. This chain's CDR3 is CASSSGPKLSYEQYF. Written as DNA, the CDR3 is TGTGCCAGTAGTTCGGGTCCTAAACTCTCCTACGAGCAGTACTTC.

The rearrangement joins TRBV7-9 to TRBJ2-3; 12 bases fit TRBD2. Germline CDR1 and CDR2: SEHNR and FQNEAQ (reference sequence). CDR3 length: 14 amino acids. J was trimmed by 9 bases and V by 5 bases; bases with no gene match: 6. CDR3 protein: CASSPSGGAGTQYF. As DNA, the CDR3 is TGTGCCAGCAGCCCTAGCGGGGGGGCCGGGACGCAGTATTTT.

The genes are TRBV28 and TRBJ2-3, with D hard to call. The CDR3 has 18 residues. Between the trimmed V and J ends, which lost 7 bases and 1 base, there was a span of 24 bases. The germline V gene has CDR1 MDHEN and CDR2 SYDVKM. The CDR3 spells CASTQLLISTVGTDTQYF. The CDR3 coding sequence is TGTGCCAGCACCCAACTCTTAATCAGCACAGTCGGCACAGATACGCAGTATTTT.

This clone occurred once. V is TRBV23-1 and J is TRBJ2-7, with TRBD1 matching over 10 bases. TRBV23-1 is an ORF, and what it does is uncertain. V lost 6 bases and J lost 3; bases outside the gene matches: 11. CDR3 length: 16 amino acids. CDR3: CASSQQLRDRGYEQYF. The CDR3 DNA reads as TGCGCCAGCAGCCAACAGCTCCGGGACAGGGGCTACGAGCAGTACTTC.

This chain connects TRBV30 to TRBJ1-5; D may be TRBD1 (6 bases). Germline V gene lookup returns CDR1 GTSNPN and CDR2 SVGIG (reference sequence). The CDR3 covers 13 residues. Deletions cut 0 bases from V and 3 bases from J, with 6 bases between. The CDR3 protein is CAWSVGANQPQHF. CDR3 DNA sequence: TGTGCCTGGAGTGTGGGGGCCAATCAGCCCCAGCATTTT.

The V call is TRBV2, the J call TRBJ1-5; 7 bases agree with TRBD1. CDR1 is SNHLY, CDR2 FYNNEI, per germline. This CDR3 comprises 13 residues. V lost 5 bases, J lost 6 bases, and 4 bases stayed unmatched. The CDR3 loop is CASSYRGGQPQHF. The CDR3 DNA reads as TGTGCCAGCAGTTACAGGGGAGGTCAGCCCCAGCATTTT.

V and J are TRBV5-4 and TRBJ1-4, with D perhaps TRBD1 (6 bases). The germline V gene has CDR1 SGHNT and CDR2 YYREEE (reference sequence). This CDR3 is 13 amino acids long. V was cut by 4 bases and J by 5 bases, with 9 bases left in between. CDR3: CASSLGQNEKLFF. The CDR3 DNA follows: TGTGCCAGCAGCCTCGGACAGAATGAAAAACTGTTTTTT. Together with reference TRBV5-4 and TRBJ1-4, the CDR3 gives the full variable domain: ETGVTQSPTHLIKTRGQQVTLRCSSQSGHNTVSWYQQALGQGPQFIFQYYREEENGRGNFPPRFSGLQFPNYSSELNVNALELDDSALYLCASSLGQNEKLFFGSGTQLSVL.

The table lists this clone with a count of one. The chain has TRBV5-1 and TRBJ2-5; tentative D call: TRBD2 (6 bases). CDR1 is SGHRS, CDR2 YFSETQ, per germline. CDR3 size: 17 residues. The V and J ends lost 0 bases and 5 bases respectively, with 20 bases between them. The CDR3 DNA reads TGCGCCAGCAGCTTGGGATCAGGGTATAGGGCGGGGGAGACCCAGTACTTC. Translated: CASSLGSGYRAGETQYF.

V usage is TRBV28 and J usage is TRBJ1-5, with no clear D. Looked up from germline, CDR1 is MDHEN and CDR2 is SYDVKM. CDR3 length equals 14 residues. Trimming removed 3 bases from V and 4 bases from J, with 10 bases in between. The CDR3 reads CASSLLSGNQPQHF. CDR3 in DNA: TGTGCCAGCAGTTTGCTGTCGGGGAATCAGCCCCAGCATTTT. Using reference TRBV28 and TRBJ1-5 for the parts outside the CDR3, the full variable domain is DVKVTQSSRYLVKRTGEKVFLECVQDMDHENMFWYRQDPGLGLRLIYFSYDVKMKEKGDIPEGYSVSREKKERFSLILESASTNQTSMYLCASSLLSGNQPQHFGDGTRLSIL.

This clone has a handful of counts. CDR3 DNA sequence: TGTGCCACCAGTGATCCCCCGGGACAGGGGGCAACCGGGGAGCTGTTTTTT. It translates to CATSDPPGQGATGELFF. This chain connects TRBV24-1 to TRBJ2-2, with 12 bases fitting TRBD1. Germline loops: CDR1 KGHDR, CDR2 SFDVKD. CDR3 length equals 17 residues. The junction had 6 bases not matched to a gene; V was cut back by 3 bases and J by 5 bases.

This rearrangement joins TRBV15 to TRBJ2-2, with 11 bases aligning to TRBD2. Unmatched junction bases numbered 10, after V lost 0 bases and J lost 1 base. CDR1 and CDR2 from the germline V gene are LNHNV and YYDKDF (reference sequence). The CDR3 sequence is 20 residues long. The chain's CDR3 is CATSRDPKLAGAMNTGELFF. DNA of the CDR3: TGTGCCACCAGCAGAGATCCGAAACTAGCGGGGGCTATGAACACCGGGGAGCTGTTTTTT.

The genes are TRBV19 and TRBJ2-3; 10 bases line up with TRBD2. The germline gives CDR1 LNHDA, CDR2 SQIVND (reference sequence). The CDR3 sequence is 16 residues long. V shed 5 bases, J shed 2 bases, and the junction held 7 bases outside the gene matches. CDR3 loop: CASSPLAGGLTDTQYF. The CDR3 DNA sequence: TGTGCCAGTAGTCCTTTAGCGGGGGGCCTCACAGATACGCAGTATTTT.

This chain links TRBV27 with TRBJ2-1; 8 positions match TRBD1. The CDR3 has 16 residues. In germline, CDR1 is MNHEY, CDR2 SMNVEV (reference sequence). V trimming: 6 bases; J trimming: 0 bases; junction bases outside the gene matches: 7. DNA for the CDR3: TGTGCCAGCAGGCAGGGGGCGAGTAGCTCCTACAATGAGCAGTTCTTC. Translation gives CASRQGASSSYNEQFF.

V usage is TRBV9 and J usage is TRBJ2-5; 10 nucleotides line up with TRBD2. This CDR3 region has 15 residues. Germline loops: CDR1 SGDLS, CDR2 YYNGEE. Trimming took 4 bases from V and 5 from J; bases not matched to a gene: 8. For the CDR3, the DNA is TGTGCCAGCAGCCCCCGACTAGCGGGTCGGGAGACCCAGTACTTC. It codes for CASSPRLAGRETQYF.

This sequence joins TRBV19 and TRBJ1-4, with D hard to call. The CDR3 is 15 residues long. The ends were cut back, 6 bases at V and 0 bases at J, with 11 bases in the middle. Germline V CDR1 and CDR2: LNHDA, SQIVND (reference sequence). For the CDR3, the DNA is TGTGCCAGTAGCTTAGTTGGTGCAACTAATGAAAAACTGTTTTTT. Translated: CASSLVGATNEKLFF.

The rearrangement links TRBV5-1 to TRBJ2-7; TRBD1 agrees at 7 bases. The CDR3 contains 15 residues. The J segment lost 5 bases and the V segment lost 4 bases, leaving 12 bases of the junction unmatched. Germline V gene data show CDR1 as SGHRS and CDR2 as YFSETQ. CDR3 DNA sequence: TGCGCCAGCAGCACTCTGGGACAGCCTTACGACGAGCAGTACTTC. Translation: CASSTLGQPYDEQYF.

Only one count was recorded for this clone. The V gene is TRBV6-6, the J gene TRBJ1-2, with a tentative D call TRBD1 (5 bases). CDR1 and CDR2 from the germline V gene are MNHNY and SVGAGI (reference sequence). The CDR3 is 14 amino acids. Deletions cut 0 bases from V and 8 bases from J, with 13 bases between. The DNA for the CDR3 is TGTGCCAGCAGTTACTCCCGGGACTCCCGCGGCTACACCTTC. Its translation: CASSYSRDSRGYTF.

For the CDR3, the DNA is TGTGCCAGCAGTGTCCAACAGATGAATTCACCCCTCCACTTT. Translated, it gives CASSVQQMNSPLHF. V is TRBV2 and J is TRBJ1-6; D is undetermined. This CDR3 spans 14 amino acids. Germline assignment: CDR1 SNHLY and CDR2 FYNNEI. V lost 4 bases and J 7 bases, leaving 11 bases between the germline ends.

The chain links TRBV4-2 to TRBJ1-4; 11 positions match TRBD1. The germline gives CDR1 LGHNA, CDR2 YNFKEQ. After removal of 0 bases from V and 3 bases from J, the junction contained 9 bases not matched to a gene. CDR3 length: 19 residues. The CDR3 is CASSQDQRTGGSANEKLFF. Written as DNA, the CDR3 is TGTGCCAGCAGCCAAGATCAGAGGACAGGGGGCTCGGCTAATGAAAAACTGTTTTTT.